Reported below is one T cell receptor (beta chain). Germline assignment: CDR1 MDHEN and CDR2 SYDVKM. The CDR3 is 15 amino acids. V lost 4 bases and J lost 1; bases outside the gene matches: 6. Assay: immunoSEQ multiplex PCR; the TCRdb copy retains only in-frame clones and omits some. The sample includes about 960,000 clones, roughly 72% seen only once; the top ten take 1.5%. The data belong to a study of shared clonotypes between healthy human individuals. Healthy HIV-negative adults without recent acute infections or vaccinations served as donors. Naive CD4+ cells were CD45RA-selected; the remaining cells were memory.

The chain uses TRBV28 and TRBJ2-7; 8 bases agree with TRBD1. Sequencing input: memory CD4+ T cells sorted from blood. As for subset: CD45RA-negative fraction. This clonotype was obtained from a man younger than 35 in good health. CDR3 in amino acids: CASSYRQGRSYEQYF. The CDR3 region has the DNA TGTGCCAGCAGTTACAGACAGGGGCGATCCTACGAGCAGTACTTC.